This T cell receptor beta chain was identified during a study of blood T cell repertoires in COVID-19. Study information: Researchers got acute and convalescent COVID-19 samples from the United States, Italy and Spain. In each case, the material was cDNA or gDNA derived from T cells, B-cell-depleted T cells, or PBMCs.

In the authors' methods: Reference gene primer amplification gave estimated nucleated cell counts. Libraries were prepared by immunoSEQ multiplex PCR; TCRdb keeps only in-frame clonotypes and omits some of them. Clonal size and the V and J genes are those of that table, whereas D and trimming came from the DNA. This table holds under 200,000 clones, 88% found once. The CDR3 spans 16 residues. Germline lookup yields CDR1 SEHNR and CDR2 FQNEAQ (reference sequence). The V and J ends lost 5 bases and 1 base, in that order; junction bases with no gene match: 8. The sample taken for sequencing was peripheral blood. The origin of this receptor is a man in his forties with active or convalescent COVID-19. This chain links TRBV7-9 with TRBJ1-1; TRBD1 matches 9 bases. The CDR3 sequence: CASSLRTGARNTEAFF. The DNA of the CDR3 is TGTGCCAGCAGCCTCCGGACAGGGGCGAGGAACACTGAAGCTTTCTTT.